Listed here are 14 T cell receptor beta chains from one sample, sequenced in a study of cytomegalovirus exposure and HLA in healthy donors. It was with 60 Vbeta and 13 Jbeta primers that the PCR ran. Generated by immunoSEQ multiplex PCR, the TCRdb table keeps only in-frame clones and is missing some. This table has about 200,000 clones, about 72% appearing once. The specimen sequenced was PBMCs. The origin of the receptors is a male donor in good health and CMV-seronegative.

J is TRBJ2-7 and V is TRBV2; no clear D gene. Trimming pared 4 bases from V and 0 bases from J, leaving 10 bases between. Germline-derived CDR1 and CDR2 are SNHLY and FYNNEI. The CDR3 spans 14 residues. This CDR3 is CASSAVSYSYEQYF. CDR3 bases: TGTGCCAGCAGTGCCGTTTCTTACTCCTACGAGCAGTACTTC. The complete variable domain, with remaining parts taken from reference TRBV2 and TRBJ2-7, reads EPEVTQTPSHQVTQMGQEVILRCVPISNHLYFYWYRQILGQKVEFLVSFYNNEISEKSEIFDDQFSVERPDGSNFTLKIRSTKLEDSAMYFCASSAVSYSYEQYFGPGTRLTVT.

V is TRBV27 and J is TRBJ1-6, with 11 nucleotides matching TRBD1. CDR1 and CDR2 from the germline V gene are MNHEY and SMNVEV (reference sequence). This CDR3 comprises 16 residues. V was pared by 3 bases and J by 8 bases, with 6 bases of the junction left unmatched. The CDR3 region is CASSFGTGGTHSPLHF. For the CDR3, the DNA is TGTGCCAGCAGTTTTGGGACAGGGGGGACCCATTCACCCCTCCACTTT.

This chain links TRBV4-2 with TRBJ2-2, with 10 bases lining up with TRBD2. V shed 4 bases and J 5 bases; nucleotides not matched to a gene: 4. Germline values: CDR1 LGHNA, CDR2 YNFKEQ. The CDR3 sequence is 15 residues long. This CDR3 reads CASSLLAGGTGELFF. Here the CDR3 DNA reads TGTGCCAGCAGCCTTTTAGCGGGAGGTACCGGGGAGCTGTTTTTT.

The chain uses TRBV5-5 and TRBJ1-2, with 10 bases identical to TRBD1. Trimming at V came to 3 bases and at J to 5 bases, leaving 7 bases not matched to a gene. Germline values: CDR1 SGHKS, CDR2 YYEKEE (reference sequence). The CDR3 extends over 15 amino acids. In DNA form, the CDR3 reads TGTGCCAGCAGCTGGGACAGGGGTATTCTTTATGGCTACACCTTC. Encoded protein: CASSWDRGILYGYTF.

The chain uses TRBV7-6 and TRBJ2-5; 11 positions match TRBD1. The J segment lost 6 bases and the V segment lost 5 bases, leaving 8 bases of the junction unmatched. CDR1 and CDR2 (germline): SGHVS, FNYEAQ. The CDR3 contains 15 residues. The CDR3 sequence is CASSGGTGGSKTQYF. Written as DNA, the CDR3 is TGTGCCAGCAGCGGAGGGACAGGGGGTTCGAAGACCCAGTACTTC. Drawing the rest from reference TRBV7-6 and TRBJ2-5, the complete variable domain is GAGVSQSPRYKVTKRGQDVALRCDPISGHVSLYWYRQALGQGPEFLTYFNYEAQQDKSGLPNDRFSAERPEGSISTLTIQRTEQRDSAMYRCASSGGTGGSKTQYFGPGTRLLVL.

CDR3 coding DNA: TGTGCCAGCAGTGGAGACGGGACAGGGGGCCGGGCGGGCAATCAGCCCCAGCATTTT. As protein: CASSGDGTGGRAGNQPQHF. V gene TRBV2 combines with J gene TRBJ1-5; 12 positions match TRBD1. V was pared by 4 bases and J by 2 bases, with 12 bases of the junction left unmatched. In germline, CDR1 is SNHLY, CDR2 FYNNEI. The CDR3 runs 19 residues.

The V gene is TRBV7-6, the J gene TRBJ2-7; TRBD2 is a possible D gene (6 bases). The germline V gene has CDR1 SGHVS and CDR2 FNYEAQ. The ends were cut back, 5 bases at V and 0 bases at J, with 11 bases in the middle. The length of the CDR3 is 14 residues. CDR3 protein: CASSPSGASYEQYF. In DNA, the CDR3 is TGTGCCAGCAGCCCTTCGGGAGCCTCCTACGAGCAGTACTTC. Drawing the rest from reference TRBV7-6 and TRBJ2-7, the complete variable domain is GAGVSQSPRYKVTKRGQDVALRCDPISGHVSLYWYRQALGQGPEFLTYFNYEAQQDKSGLPNDRFSAERPEGSISTLTIQRTEQRDSAMYRCASSPSGASYEQYFGPGTRLTVT.

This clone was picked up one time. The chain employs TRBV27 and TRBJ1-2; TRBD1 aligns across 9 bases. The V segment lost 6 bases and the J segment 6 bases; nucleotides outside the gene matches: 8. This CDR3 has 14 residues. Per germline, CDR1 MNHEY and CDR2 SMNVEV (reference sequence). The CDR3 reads CASSLGTGINGYTF. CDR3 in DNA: TGTGCCAGCAGCCTAGGGACAGGGATAAATGGCTACACCTTC.

Written as DNA, the CDR3 is TGCACCAGCAGCCAGGAGCGGGAGACAGCCAAAAACATTCAGTACTTC. Its protein product is CTSSQERETAKNIQYF. The chain employs TRBV1 and TRBJ2-4; the table's D call, TRBD2, has no DNA check behind it. TRBV1 is a listed pseudogene. The CDR3 covers 16 residues.

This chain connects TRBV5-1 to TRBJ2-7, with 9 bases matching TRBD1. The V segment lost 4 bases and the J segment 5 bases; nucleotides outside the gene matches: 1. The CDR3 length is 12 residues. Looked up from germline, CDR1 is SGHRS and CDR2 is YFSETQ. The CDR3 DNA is TGCGCCAGCAGCCGGGACAGGGACGAGCAGTACTTC. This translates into CASSRDRDEQYF.

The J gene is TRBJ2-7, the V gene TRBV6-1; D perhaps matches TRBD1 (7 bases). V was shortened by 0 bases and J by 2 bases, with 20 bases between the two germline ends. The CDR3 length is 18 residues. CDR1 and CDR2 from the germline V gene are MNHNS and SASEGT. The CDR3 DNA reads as TGTGCCAGCAGTGAAGCGCTCCAGGGGGGACTTGACACCTACGAGCAGTACTTC. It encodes CASSEALQGGLDTYEQYF.

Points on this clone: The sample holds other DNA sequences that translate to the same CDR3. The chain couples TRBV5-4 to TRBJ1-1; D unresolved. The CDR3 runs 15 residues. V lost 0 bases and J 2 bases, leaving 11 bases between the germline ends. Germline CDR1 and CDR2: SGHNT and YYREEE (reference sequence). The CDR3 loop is CASSLAGGPNTEAFF. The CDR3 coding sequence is TGTGCCAGCAGCTTGGCCGGCGGGCCCAACACTGAAGCTTTCTTT.

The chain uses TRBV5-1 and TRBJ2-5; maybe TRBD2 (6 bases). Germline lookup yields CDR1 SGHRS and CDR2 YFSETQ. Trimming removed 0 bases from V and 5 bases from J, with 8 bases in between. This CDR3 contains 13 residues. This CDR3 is CASSLGAGETQYF. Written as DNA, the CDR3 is TGCGCCAGCAGCTTGGGTGCGGGGGAGACCCAGTACTTC.

CDR3 DNA: TGCGCCAGCCGGGCCTACGAGCAGTACTTC. This encodes CASRAYEQYF. The chain is built from TRBV10-2 and TRBJ2-7; D unclear. Trimming stripped 8 bases from V and 2 bases from J, with 4 bases between. Germline V gene sequence: CDR1 WSHSY, CDR2 SAAADI. The CDR3 has 10 amino acids.